Below are 20 T cell receptor beta chains sequenced from a single sample in a study of CD8+CD57+ T cells in acquired aplastic anemia. Genomic DNA templated the TCR beta VDJ and CDR3 profiling. TCRdb redid the calling of the reads with MiXCR, one entry per CDR3 protein. This table holds roughly 130,000 distinct CDR3 sequences, 48% found once. The sequenced material came from sorted CD4+, CD8+, or CD8+CD57+ T cells (not recorded which) from PBMCs. The receptors come from a human donor in good health, serving as a control.

This clonotype was recorded at least ten times. V usage is TRBV14 and J usage is TRBJ1-6, with TRBD1 matching over 7 bases. The length of the CDR3 is 16 residues. Trimming cost V 2 bases and J 10 bases; bases outside gene matches: 11. The V gene's germline CDR1 is SGHDN and CDR2 FVKESK. The CDR3 bases are TGTGCCAGCAGCCAAAGGGCGGAGACAGGGATCTCACCCCTCCACTTT. It translates to CASSQRAETGISPLHF.

CDR3 in amino acids: CASSDGTGSGAGELFF. The CDR3 nucleotides are TGTGCCAGCAGTGACGGGACAGGGTCAGGGGCCGGGGAGCTGTTTTTT. The V and J genes are TRBV25-1 and TRBJ2-2; TRBD1 matches at 9 bases. The CDR3 has 16 residues. Germline values: CDR1 MGHDK, CDR2 SYGVNS. V trimming: 3 bases; J trimming: 6 bases; junction bases outside the gene matches: 8.

On this clonotype itself: One end of the junction is discordant with germline, which a read error may explain. The V gene is TRBV9, the J gene TRBJ2-7, with unresolved D. The CDR3 runs to 13 residues. Germline V gene sequence: CDR1 SGDLS, CDR2 YYNGEE. The CDR3 is CTSSVGPYYGQYF. For the CDR3, the DNA is TGTACCAGCAGCGTAGGTCCCTACTACGGGCAGTACTTC. Combining the CDR3 with reference TRBV9 and TRBJ2-7 gives the whole variable domain DSGVTQTPKHLITATGQRVTLRCSPRSGDLSVYWYQQSLDQGLQFLIQYYNGEERAKGNILERFSAQQFPDLHSELNLSSLELGDSALYFCTSSVGPYYGQYFGPGTRLTVT.

This clonotype was recorded at least ten times. DNA for the CDR3: TGCAGTGCCACTGGACTAGCGGGGAAGCCCGGAGAGACCCAGTACTTC. Translated, it gives CSATGLAGKPGETQYF. V usage is TRBV20-1 and J usage is TRBJ2-5; the match to TRBD2 covers 12 bases. V trimming: 6 bases; J trimming: 4 bases; junction bases outside the gene matches: 12. This CDR3 is built from 16 residues. Germline V gene data show CDR1 as DFQATT and CDR2 as SNEGSKA (reference sequence).

This clonotype has ten or more counts. V usage is TRBV6-1 and J usage is TRBJ1-2; D gene uncertain. The CDR3 is 13 residues long. V was clipped by 4 bases and J by 4 bases, with 10 bases between them. The germline V gene encodes CDR1 MNHNS and CDR2 SASEGT. CDR3 protein: CASSAKTFYGYTF. The CDR3 DNA reads as TGTGCCAGCAGTGCCAAAACCTTCTATGGCTACACCTTC.

The chain is built from TRBV19 and TRBJ1-2, with 8 bases that match TRBD1. CDR1 is LNHDA and CDR2 is SQIVND in the germline V gene (reference sequence). The CDR3 loop spans 14 amino acids. The trim removed 2 bases at V and 6 bases at J, leaving 5 bases unmatched. The CDR3 here is CASSIQGADNGYTF. As DNA, the CDR3 is TGTGCCAGTAGTATACAGGGGGCTGACAATGGCTACACCTTC.

This clonotype has ten or more counts. The chain couples TRBV20-1 to TRBJ1-3, with 10 bases lining up with TRBD1. The germline V gene has CDR1 DFQATT and CDR2 SNEGSKA (reference sequence). Losses at the gene ends were 3 bases for V and 4 bases for J; bases not matched to a gene: 3. The length of the CDR3 is 14 residues. The CDR3 DNA reads TGCAGTGCTAGCGACAGGGGGCAGGGAAACACCATATATTTT. Its translation: CSASDRGQGNTIYF.

Many counts were recorded for this clonotype. The gene calls are TRBV12-3 or TRBV12-4 and TRBJ1-2; 11 bases are a match to TRBD1. Trimming cost V 5 bases and J 5 bases; bases outside gene matches: 4. The CDR3 covers 14 residues. The DNA for the CDR3 is TGTGCCAGCAGTCCGGGGGACAGGGGGTATGGCTACACCTTC. As protein: CASSPGDRGYGYTF.

This clonotype was counted many times. The rearrangement joins TRBV28 to TRBJ1-5; D call uncertain. Between the trimmed V and J ends, which lost 7 bases and 2 bases, there was a span of 6 bases. The CDR3 extends over 12 amino acids. Germline assignment: CDR1 MDHEN and CDR2 SYDVKM. CDR3 nucleotides: TGTGCCAGCAACATGGGCAATCAGCCCCAGCATTTT. It encodes CASNMGNQPQHF.

This chain connects TRBV15 to TRBJ1-1; D is ambiguous. V lost 0 bases and J lost 0, with 8 bases in between. The CDR3 is made up of 15 amino acids. From germline, CDR1 is LNHNV and CDR2 YYDKDF (reference sequence). CDR3: CATSRDKGMNTEAFF. The CDR3 DNA is TGTGCCACCAGCAGAGATAAGGGAATGAACACTGAAGCTTTCTTT.

In this sample, this clonotype turned up a few times. The chain couples TRBV12-5 to TRBJ2-2; TRBD1 agrees at 7 bases. After removal of 2 bases from V and 1 base from J, the junction contained 13 bases not matched to a gene. This CDR3 is 19 amino acids long. CDR1 and CDR2 (germline): LGHNT, FRNRAP. The CDR3 sequence: CASGLSGRQGVRNTGELFF. As DNA, the CDR3 is TGTGCTAGTGGTTTGAGTGGTAGGCAGGGGGTGCGGAACACCGGGGAGCTGTTTTTT.

The rearrangement links TRBV5-8 to TRBJ1-2, with TRBD1 matching 12 bases. J lost 8 bases, V lost 0 bases, and 5 bases had no gene match. Germline CDR1 reads SGHTS; CDR2 reads YDEGEE. The CDR3 length is 15 residues. The CDR3: CASSLALGTGGGYTF. The DNA for the CDR3 is TGTGCCAGCAGCTTGGCTTTGGGGACAGGGGGCGGCTACACCTTC.

There are many counts of this clonotype. V usage is TRBV7-6 and J usage is TRBJ2-7, with TRBD1 identical over 8 bases. In germline, CDR1 is SGHVS, CDR2 FNYEAQ. The length of the CDR3 is 14 residues. V lost 1 base, J lost 4 bases, and 3 bases stayed unmatched. The CDR3 sequence: CASSLVQGGYEQYF. For the CDR3, the DNA is TGTGCCAGCAGCTTAGTACAGGGGGGATACGAGCAGTACTTC.

In this sample, this clonotype turned up many times. The genes are TRBV6-1 and TRBJ2-1, with 7 positions matching TRBD1. The ends lost 2 bases at V and 0 bases at J; junction bases unmatched: 7. CDR1 and CDR2 from the germline V gene are MNHNS and SASEGT. This CDR3 is built from 17 residues. CDR3 nucleotides: TGTGCCAGCAGTGAAAGGGGGCCGTCGAGCTCCTACAATGAGCAGTTCTTC. It is translated as CASSERGPSSSYNEQFF.

The chain combines TRBV9 with TRBJ2-1, with 7 bases that match TRBD2. Germline V lookup: CDR1 SGDLS, CDR2 YYNGEE. The CDR3 totals 12 residues. V was clipped by 0 bases and J by 13 bases; unmatched bases: 4. CDR3 protein: CASSVVRGVQFF. CDR3 sequence (DNA): TGTGCCAGCAGCGTAGTACGGGGGGTACAGTTCTTC.

The chain employs TRBV29-1 and TRBJ1-6, with D possibly being TRBD1 (6 bases). V was clipped by 6 bases and J by 0 bases, with 21 bases between them. Germline-derived CDR1 and CDR2 are SQVTM and ANQGSEA. The CDR3 runs to 18 residues. CDR3 nucleotides: TGCAGCGTATCCGAGACAGGTAGAACTCACTCCTATAATTCACCCCTCCACTTT. It translates to CSVSETGRTHSYNSPLHF.

The chain combines TRBV15 with TRBJ1-2; perhaps TRBD1 as D (5 bases). V was shortened by 0 bases and J by 8 bases, with 19 bases between the two germline ends. The CDR3 runs to 16 residues. Germline V gene lookup returns CDR1 LNHNV and CDR2 YYDKDF (reference sequence). CDR3 sequence reads: CATSRDLLGRTSGYTF. CDR3 coding DNA: TGTGCCACCAGCAGAGATCTCTTGGGACGGACCTCGGGCTACACCTTC.

This clonotype was recorded at least ten times. The rearrangement uses TRBV5-5 and TRBJ1-4; TRBD1 is a possible D gene (5 bases). This CDR3 has 16 amino acids. The germline gives CDR1 SGHKS, CDR2 YYEKEE (reference sequence). V was shortened by 3 bases and J by 6 bases, with 18 bases between the two germline ends. The CDR3 DNA reads TGTGCCAGCAGCTCGGGGCAGACAAGAACCTATGAAAAACTGTTTTTT. Amino acid sequence: CASSSGQTRTYEKLFF.

This clonotype has a handful of counts. The rearrangement links TRBV12-3 or TRBV12-4 to TRBJ2-7, with 12 bases that match TRBD1. J was trimmed by 4 bases and V by 7 bases; bases with no gene match: 11. The CDR3 is 16 amino acids. Written as DNA, the CDR3 is TGTGCCAGCACCTTGGGACAGGGGGCAAACCAATACGAGCAGTACTTC. It yields the protein CASTLGQGANQYEQYF.

V is TRBV12-3 or TRBV12-4 and J is TRBJ2-7; 10 bases map to TRBD1. The ends lost 5 bases at V and 10 bases at J; junction bases unmatched: 26. There are 19 residues in the CDR3. The CDR3 here is CASSPGQSTAYGTGVGQYF. The CDR3 bases are TGTGCCAGCAGTCCCGGACAGTCGACGGCCTACGGGACAGGGGTCGGCCAGTACTTC.